This paragraph covers one T cell receptor (beta chain) sequence. The source of the sample is a study of blood T cell repertoires in COVID-19. Whole-study context: Whether acute or convalescent, the COVID-19 samples came from the United States, Italy and Spain. Sources were T cells, B-cell-depleted T cells, or PBMCs; the material itself was cDNA or gDNA.

In the original processing: Using reference gene primer amplification, nucleated cell counts were estimated. Sequencing was performed with immunoSEQ multiplex PCR; in TCRdb, only in-frame clones are kept and a portion is missing. V, J and clone size derive from that table, while D and trimming were established from the DNA sequence. In the table there are tens of thousands of clones, approximately 84% of which are singletons. The V gene's germline CDR1 is SEHNR and CDR2 FQNEAQ (reference sequence). The V segment lost 5 bases and the J segment 6 bases; nucleotides outside the gene matches: 4. This CDR3 has 13 residues.

This chain joins TRBV7-9 and TRBJ2-1; 7 bases match TRBD2. Specimen: peripheral blood. This TCR was sampled from a human donor in a cohort sampled during active COVID-19. CDR3 sequence (DNA): TGTGCCAGCAGCATGGGGAGGGGCAATGAGCAGTTCTTC. Protein: CASSMGRGNEQFF. Full variable domain (outside the CDR3, taken from reference TRBV7-9 and TRBJ2-1): DTGVSQNPRHKITKRGQNVTFRCDPISEHNRLYWYRQTLGQGPEFLTYFQNEAQLEKSRLLSDRFSAERPKGSFSTLEIQRTEQGDSAMYLCASSMGRGNEQFFGPGTRLTVL.